The table lists the clone carrying this TCR beta chain with many counts. The germline gives CDR1 MNHEY, CDR2 SVGEGT. The CDR3 runs 12 residues. V lost 8 bases and J 3 bases, leaving 11 bases between the germline ends. Clinical Activity Scores of at least 3, NOSPECS grades of at least 4 and durations under 3 months characterized ophthalmopathy patients. The study based diagnoses on clinical symptoms, serum thyroxine and TRAb, thyroid ultrasound and orbital computed tomography. There were TCR beta CDR3 regions amplified from RNA transcripts. The HTBI primer set drove a first-round RT-PCR of the TCR CDR3. MiXCR, applied by TCRdb to the multiplex PCR reads, yields one record per CDR3 protein. The sample lists around 340,000 distinct CDR3 sequences; roughly 18% were seen once. The data belong to a study of T cells in Graves' hyperthyroidism and ophthalmopathy. About the research overall: The authors collected peripheral blood at initial diagnosis, before any treatment.

The chain couples TRBV6-2 or TRBV6-3 to TRBJ2-7, with D perhaps TRBD1 (6 bases). The sequencing sample was made of blood. The clonotype originates from a woman between 35 and 50 years old with Graves' ophthalmopathy. CDR3: CASQEGVYEQYF. In DNA, the CDR3 is TGTGCCAGCCAAGAGGGGGTCTACGAGCAGTACTTC.